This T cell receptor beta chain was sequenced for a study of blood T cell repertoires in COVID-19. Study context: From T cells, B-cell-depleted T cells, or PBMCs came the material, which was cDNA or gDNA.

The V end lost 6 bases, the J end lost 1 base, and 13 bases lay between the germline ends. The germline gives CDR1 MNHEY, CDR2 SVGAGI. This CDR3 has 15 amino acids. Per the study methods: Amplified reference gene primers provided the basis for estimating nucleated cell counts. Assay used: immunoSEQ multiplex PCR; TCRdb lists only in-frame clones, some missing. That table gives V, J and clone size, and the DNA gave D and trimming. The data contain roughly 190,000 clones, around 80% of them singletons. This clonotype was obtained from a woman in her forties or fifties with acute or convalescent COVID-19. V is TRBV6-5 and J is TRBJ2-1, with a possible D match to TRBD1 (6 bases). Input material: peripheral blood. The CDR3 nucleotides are TGTGCCAGCAGACTCACAGGGAGATCCTACAATGAGCAGTTCTTC. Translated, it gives CASRLTGRSYNEQFF.